This T cell receptor beta chain was captured in a study of technical replicates of blood from several donors. Profiling relied on immunoSEQ multiplex PCR, and the TCRdb table lists in-frame clones only, not all of them. The table lists tens of thousands of clones, 87% of them singletons. V lost 2 bases, J lost 6 bases, and 11 bases stayed unmatched. CDR1 MNHEY and CDR2 SMNVEV come from the germline V gene (reference sequence). The CDR3 length is 18 residues. Material: PBMCs. The TCR sequence derives from a human donor in good health. Some clones in this sample may be carry-over from other donors' samples. The J gene is TRBJ1-5, the V gene TRBV27; 12 nucleotides align to TRBD1. The CDR3 nucleotides are TGTGCCAGCAGTTTAAGCCCCCCGGGACAGGGGGCTAGTCAGCCCCAGCATTTT. Its translation is CASSLSPPGQGASQPQHF.